The 20 T cell receptor beta chains below all came from one sample that was sequenced in a study of T cell responses to AZD1222 COVID-19 vaccine. TCRdb's table, derived via immunoSEQ multiplex PCR, lists solely in-frame clones and lacks some. Of about 160,000 clones in the sample, 85% to 90% were seen once. The sample here was peripheral blood, taken 28 days after the second AZD1222 dose. The receptors were sampled from an adult who received the AZD1222 COVID-19 vaccine.

This chain joins TRBV12-3 or TRBV12-4 and TRBJ1-4; D remains ambiguous. The CDR3 is made up of 13 amino acids. The germline V and J ends were trimmed by 8 bases and 8 bases, with 15 bases remaining between them. Here the CDR3 reads CASRKEEAEKLFF. The CDR3 nucleotides read TGTGCCAGCCGTAAAGAGGAGGCGGAAAAACTGTTTTTT.

The chain couples TRBV27 to TRBJ1-5; TRBD1 matches 10 bases. The germline CDR1 and CDR2 sequences are MNHEY and SMNVEV (reference sequence). Unmatched junction bases numbered 13, after V lost 6 bases and J lost 2 bases. The CDR3 extends over 18 amino acids. CDR3 nucleotide sequence: TGTGCCAGCAGCGGGTATCGGACAGGGGGTTTGGGCAATCAGCCCCAGCATTTT. Translated: CASSGYRTGGLGNQPQHF.

The chain combines TRBV27 with TRBJ2-7; 11 bases agree with TRBD2. The CDR3 sequence is 14 residues long. Trimming took 6 bases from V and 0 from J; bases not matched to a gene: 1. Germline assignment: CDR1 MNHEY and CDR2 SMNVEV (reference sequence). CDR3 nucleotide sequence: TGTGCCAGCAGACTAGCGGGGGCCTCCTACGAGCAGTACTTC. This gives the protein CASRLAGASYEQYF.

The chain carries TRBV11-2 and TRBJ1-2; 9 bases map to TRBD1. CDR3 length: 16 amino acids. V dropped 6 bases and J dropped 8; count of bases not matched to a gene: 16. The germline gives CDR1 SGHAT, CDR2 FQNNGV. The CDR3 loop is CASSQNPGTGFGGYTF. The CDR3 bases are TGTGCCAGCAGTCAAAATCCAGGGACAGGGTTCGGAGGCTACACCTTC.

V and J are TRBV18 and TRBJ1-1; D remains ambiguous. Germline V gives CDR1 KGHSH, CDR2 LQKENI. The germline V and J ends were trimmed by 2 bases and 10 bases, with 17 bases remaining between them. The CDR3 totals 14 residues. The CDR3 spells CASSPGLQVGVAFF. CDR3 nucleotides: TGTGCCAGCTCACCAGGGTTGCAGGTCGGTGTAGCTTTCTTT.

This rearrangement joins TRBV30 to TRBJ1-2; no reliable D call. Germline V lookup: CDR1 GTSNPN, CDR2 SVGIG (reference sequence). The CDR3 spans 13 residues. V lost 2 bases and J lost 6, with 13 bases in between. This CDR3 is CAWSYHRADGYTF. In DNA form, the CDR3 reads TGTGCCTGGAGTTATCACCGGGCTGATGGCTACACCTTC.

The chain couples TRBV18 to TRBJ1-2, with TRBD1 as a possible D gene (5 bases). The germline gives CDR1 KGHSH, CDR2 LQKENI. V lost 1 base to trimming and J lost 8 bases, with 14 bases between them. The CDR3 totals 14 residues. The CDR3 loop is CASSPRGAPRGYTF. Written as DNA, the CDR3 is TGTGCCAGCTCACCACGAGGGGCACCGCGGGGCTACACCTTC.

The rearrangement uses TRBV7-9 and TRBJ1-3; TRBD1 aligns across 10 bases. The CDR3 runs 15 residues. Germline trimming cut 4 bases from V and 7 bases from J; bases unmatched to any gene: 7. CDR1 SEHNR and CDR2 FQNEAQ come from the germline V gene (reference sequence). CDR3 sequence reads: CASSSGDRGPNTIYF. CDR3 bases: TGTGCCAGCAGCTCCGGGGACAGGGGACCGAACACCATATATTTT.

The V and J genes are TRBV7-9 and TRBJ1-6; 7 bases agree with TRBD1. In germline, CDR1 is SEHNR, CDR2 FQNEAQ (reference sequence). V lost 3 bases to trimming and J lost 6 bases; unmatched junction nucleotides: 2. The CDR3 sequence is 14 residues long. The CDR3 reads CASSFTGANSPLHF. CDR3 coding DNA: TGTGCCAGCAGCTTCACAGGGGCTAATTCACCCCTCCACTTT.

The rearrangement links TRBV25-1 to TRBJ1-3; D is ambiguous. The CDR3 contains 12 residues. V was shortened by 10 bases and J by 1 base, with 8 bases between the two germline ends. Per the germline V gene, CDR1 is MGHDK and CDR2 is SYGVNS. This CDR3 reads CATTGSGNTIYF. In DNA form, the CDR3 reads TGTGCCACCACGGGGTCTGGAAACACCATATATTTT.

The chain recombines TRBV15 with TRBJ1-4, with D uncertain. The germline V gene encodes CDR1 LNHNV and CDR2 YYDKDF (reference sequence). The CDR3 spans 15 residues. Trimming cost V 3 bases and J 3 bases, with 11 bases left between them. In nucleotides, the CDR3 is TGTGCCACCAGCAGGTTTCAGGCGGCTAATGAAAAACTGTTTTTT. It is translated as CATSRFQAANEKLFF. Combining the CDR3 with reference TRBV15 and TRBJ1-4 gives the whole variable domain DAMVIQNPRYQVTQFGKPVTLSCSQTLNHNVMYWYQQKSSQAPKLLFHYYDKDFNNEADTPDNFQSRRPNTSFCFLDIRSPGLGDTAMYLCATSRFQAANEKLFFGSGTQLSVL.

The V gene is TRBV23-1, the J gene TRBJ1-5; no firm D call. TRBV23-1 is an open reading frame, and its role is uncertain. The CDR3 length is 15 residues. V shed 2 bases and J shed 7 bases, with 15 bases lying between them. CDR3 DNA sequence: TGCGCCAGCAGTCAAGGGGAACTTGACCGGCAGCCCCAGCATTTT. It translates to CASSQGELDRQPQHF.

The V and J genes are TRBV5-1 and TRBJ1-2, with D unclear. This CDR3 comprises 11 residues. Germline V gene lookup returns CDR1 SGHRS and CDR2 YFSETQ. V lost 7 bases, J lost 3 bases, and 7 bases lay in between. The CDR3 loop reads CASSGDYGYTF. The DNA of the CDR3 is TGCGCCAGCTCCGGGGACTATGGCTACACCTTC.

The chain employs TRBV19 and TRBJ2-1, with TRBD2 matching 9 bases. Per the germline V gene, CDR1 is LNHDA and CDR2 is SQIVND (reference sequence). The V gene end was trimmed by 2 bases and the J gene end by 0 bases; junction bases not matched to a gene: 2. The CDR3 is made up of 16 amino acids. CDR3 sequence: CASSISGGSSYNEQFF. Here the CDR3 DNA reads TGTGCCAGTAGTATAAGCGGGGGGAGCTCCTACAATGAGCAGTTCTTC.

The chain links TRBV11-2 to TRBJ1-1, with D perhaps matching TRBD1 (6 bases). Germline values: CDR1 SGHAT, CDR2 FQNNGV. The V gene lost 2 bases and the J gene lost 5 bases, with 12 bases spanning the gap. The CDR3 sequence is 14 residues long. CDR3 protein: CASSLPGQRTEAFF. Written as DNA, the CDR3 is TGTGCCAGCAGCTTACCGGGACAAAGGACTGAAGCTTTCTTT.

V usage is TRBV30 and J usage is TRBJ2-5; D is undetermined. CDR1 GTSNPN and CDR2 SVGIG come from the germline V gene (reference sequence). The CDR3 is 14 amino acids. V was trimmed by 0 bases and J by 4 bases, leaving 12 bases between them. The CDR3 loop reads CAWSVGGRRETQYF. CDR3 nucleotide sequence: TGTGCCTGGAGTGTAGGTGGCAGAAGAGAGACCCAGTACTTC.

This rearrangement joins TRBV27 to TRBJ2-7, with TRBD2 matching 8 bases. The trim removed 6 bases at V and 3 bases at J, leaving 4 bases unmatched. The CDR3 runs 13 residues. The germline V gene has CDR1 MNHEY and CDR2 SMNVEV (reference sequence). The CDR3 spells CASSLAGNYEQYF. In nucleotides, the CDR3 is TGTGCCAGCAGCTTAGCGGGGAACTACGAGCAGTACTTC.

The chain joins TRBV3-1 (or the pseudogene TRBV3-2) to TRBJ1-6; D is unclear. Germline-derived CDR1 and CDR2 are LGHDT and YNNKEL (reference sequence). The CDR3 extends over 16 amino acids. V lost 0 bases and J lost 7, with 13 bases in between. The CDR3 DNA reads TGTGCCAGCAGCCAAGAAGGGAACAGCCAAAATTCACCCCTCCACTTT. It is translated as CASSQEGNSQNSPLHF.

The chain combines TRBV2 with TRBJ1-4; tentatively, D is TRBD1 (5 bases). From germline, CDR1 is SNHLY and CDR2 FYNNEI. The CDR3 sequence is 14 residues long. V lost 6 bases and J lost 5, with 13 bases in between. The CDR3 loop is CASSLTAVNEKLFF. DNA for the CDR3: TGTGCCAGCAGCCTGACAGCGGTAAATGAAAAACTGTTTTTT. Using reference TRBV2 and TRBJ1-4 for the parts outside the CDR3, the full variable domain is EPEVTQTPSHQVTQMGQEVILRCVPISNHLYFYWYRQILGQKVEFLVSFYNNEISEKSEIFDDQFSVERPDGSNFTLKIRSTKLEDSAMYFCASSLTAVNEKLFFGSGTQLSVL.

The chain is built from TRBV6-5 and TRBJ1-2; 7 nucleotides align to TRBD1. There are 13 residues in the CDR3. Germline V gives CDR1 MNHEY, CDR2 SVGAGI. V gave up 6 bases and J gave up 3 bases; unmatched junction bases: 4. The CDR3 nucleotides are TGTGCCAGCAGGCCCGACAGGGACTATGGCTACACCTTC. The encoded protein is CASRPDRDYGYTF.